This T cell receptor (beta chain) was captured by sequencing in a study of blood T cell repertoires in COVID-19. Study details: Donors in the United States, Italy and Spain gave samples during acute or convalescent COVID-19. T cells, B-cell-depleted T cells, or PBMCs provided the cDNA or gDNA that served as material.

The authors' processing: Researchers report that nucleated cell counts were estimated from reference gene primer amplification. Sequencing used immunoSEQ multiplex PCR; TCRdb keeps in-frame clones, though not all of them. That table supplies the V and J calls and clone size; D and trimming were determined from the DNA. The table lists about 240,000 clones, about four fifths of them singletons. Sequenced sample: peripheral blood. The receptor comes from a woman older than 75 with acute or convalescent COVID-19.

In DNA, the CDR3 is TGTGCCAGCAGTTACCGACGGCAGGGTGGCTATGGCTACACCTTC. Translated, it gives CASSYRRQGGYGYTF. J is TRBJ1-2 and V is TRBV6-5; tentatively, D is TRBD1 (5 bases). Trimming left V 2 bases short and J 4 bases short, with 14 bases between. CDR1 and CDR2 from the germline V gene are MNHEY and SVGAGI. The CDR3 is 15 residues long.